This T cell receptor beta chain was sequenced for a study of blood T cell repertoires in COVID-19. At the level of the study: The United States, Italy and Spain were the sources of the acute and convalescent COVID-19 samples. The cDNA or gDNA used as material had been derived from T cells, B-cell-depleted T cells, or PBMCs.

V gave up 2 bases and J gave up 7 bases, with 21 bases separating them. This CDR3 spans 17 amino acids. Germline lookup yields CDR1 MNHNS and CDR2 SASEGT. In the study's own analysis: Amplification of reference gene primers provided the estimated nucleated cell counts. Generated by immunoSEQ multiplex PCR, the TCRdb table keeps only in-frame clones and is missing some. That table supplies the V and J calls and clone size; D and trimming were determined from the DNA. The sample gives roughly 50,000 clones, 65% to 85% of which show up once; about 15% is in the top ten. The rearrangement uses TRBV6-1 and TRBJ2-1; a possible D gene is TRBD2 (6 bases). The sequenced sample consisted of peripheral blood. The receptor was isolated from a human donor with active or convalescent COVID-19. The donor label of this sample is uncertain. CDR3 amino acids: CASSELGIGTAFNEQFF. The CDR3 nucleotides read TGTGCCAGCAGTGAACTCGGAATCGGGACTGCATTTAATGAGCAGTTCTTC.